This T cell receptor (beta chain) was profiled in a study of early T cells in non-severe SARS-CoV-2 infection. Study-wide background: Chains from this unsorted whole-blood bulk RNA could not be paired.

Study observations and caveats: Matches to VDJdb favored anti-spike CD8 responses and missed private and CD4 specificities.

This clonotype was counted only a few times. No antigen is known for it. TCRdb analysed the 5' RACE reads with MiXCR anew, one entry per CDR3 protein. The sample yields more than 50,000 distinct CDR3 sequences, around 9.1% seen once. Germline V gene data show CDR1 as GTSNPN and CDR2 as SVGIG (reference sequence). J gave up 6 bases and V 2 bases, and 10 bases lay outside the gene matches. There are 14 residues in the CDR3. Sequencing was carried out using whole blood. V is TRBV30 and J is TRBJ2-7; 7 positions agree with TRBD1. The TCR was taken from an adult who was a healthcare worker with PCR-confirmed SARS-CoV-2 infection or an uninfected control (not recorded which). In DNA, the CDR3 is TGTGCCTGGAGTTTTCCGGACAGGACTCGCGAGCAGTACTTC. Translating gives CAWSFPDRTREQYF.